The source of this T cell receptor (beta chain) is a study of tumor-infiltrating lymphocytes in primary liver carcinoma. Unsorted whole blood yielded blood RNA, and germline DNA was extracted as well. This CDR3 has 13 residues. The germline V and J ends were trimmed by 0 bases and 7 bases, with 10 bases remaining between them. Germline V CDR1 and CDR2: SGHRS, YFSETQ. With around 520 ng total RNA as template and a constant-region primer, TCR beta cDNA was made. Libraries for TCR beta were built through three nested multiplex PCR rounds, which together made up a slightly modified ARM-PCR procedure. It was with TRBV1-TRBV30 forward primers and a C-beta reverse primer that the first two PCR rounds were run, at roughly 9 cycles each. In TCRdb, the multiplex PCR reads were re-called with MiXCR into one record per CDR3 protein. The data hold approximately 210,000 distinct CDR3 sequences, with less than 70% observed a single time.

The sample comprised peripheral blood. V is TRBV5-1 and J is TRBJ1-1, with D unresolved. The source of this sequence is a woman aged 55-70 years with primary liver carcinoma and hepatitis B virus infection. Here the CDR3 reads CASSLGTANEAFF. The CDR3 DNA reads as TGCGCCAGCAGCTTGGGAACAGCAAATGAAGCTTTCTTT.